These T cell receptor beta chains were read from a single sample in a study of OX40 agonist ivuxolimab in advanced cancers. The protocol was immunoSEQ multiplex PCR, while the TCRdb copy is restricted to in-frame clones and leaves out a portion. The sample lists 100,000 to 150,000 clones, around 93% occurring once. The input for sequencing was CD4+ or CD8+ T cells sorted from blood, taken in a trial of the OX40 agonist ivuxolimab. The source of these receptors is an adult with an advanced solid tumor such as melanoma, head and neck, liver or kidney cancer. Both conserved end residues are part of each CDR3. The D gene is left open where the match is weak. The size field is filled for only some rows; it gives once, few, many or a size class.

CDR3 DNA,CDR3 protein,D gene,V gene,clone size,J gene
TGTGCCAGTAGTATAGACGTCTGGGCGGCGAACACCGGGGAGCTGTTTTTT,CASSIDVWAANTGELFF,-,TRBV19,-,TRBJ2-2
TGTGCCAGCAGCTTCGTACAGGGGGCAATCAACACTGAAGCTTTCTTT,CASSFVQGAINTEAFF,TRBD1,TRBV7-2,-,TRBJ1-1
TGTGCCAGCAGCCCCCCAGGGGTCTACGAGCAGTACTTC,CASSPPGVYEQYF,-,TRBV6-6,-,TRBJ2-7
TGTGCCAGCAGTTTACTAGCGGGGGGACGATACAATGAGCAGTTCTTC,CASSLLAGGRYNEQFF,TRBD2,TRBV6-5,-,TRBJ2-1
TGTGCCAGCAGCTGGAAGGACAGTCCAAATCAGCCCCAGCATTTT,CASSWKDSPNQPQHF,-,TRBV11-3,once,TRBJ1-5
TGTGCCAGTAGCAGCGCCGGGGGTCAGCCCCAGCATTTT,CASSSAGGQPQHF,-,TRBV19,-,TRBJ1-5
TGTGCCAGCAGTGTGGGGGGCAGAGGCACTGAAGCTTTCTTT,CASSVGGRGTEAFF,-,TRBV6-4,-,TRBJ1-1
TGTGCCAGCAGCTCCAGACAGGTTCTTTCGGCAGATACGCAGTATTTT,CASSSRQVLSADTQYF,-,TRBV5-8,-,TRBJ2-3
TGTGCCAGCAGCCGGAGACAGGCGACGAACACCGGGGAGCTGTTTTTT,CASSRRQATNTGELFF,-,TRBV28,few,TRBJ2-2
TGTGCCAGCAGCTTAAGGGGGCCCCTCTATGGCTACACCTTC,CASSLRGPLYGYTF,TRBD1,TRBV7-8,-,TRBJ1-2
TGTGCCAGTAATAACCCCGGGAGCTCTGGAAACACCATATATTTT,CASNNPGSSGNTIYF,-,TRBV19,-,TRBJ1-3
TGTGCCAGCAGCTTAGTGGCAGGGGGCGGGACTTACTATGGCTACACCTTC,CASSLVAGGGTYYGYTF,TRBD1,TRBV7-8,once,TRBJ1-2
TGTGCCAGCAGGGGACAGGGAGGGGGTTATGGCTACACCTTC,CASRGQGGGYGYTF,TRBD1,TRBV5-4,-,TRBJ1-2
TGTGCCAGCAGCCCAAGGACTAGCGGGGGTACCTACGAGCAGTACTTC,CASSPRTSGGTYEQYF,TRBD2,TRBV9,-,TRBJ2-7
TGCGCCAGCAGCCAAGACCGACAGATAGGGTGGCCCCAGCATTTT,CASSQDRQIGWPQHF,-,TRBV4-3,-,TRBJ1-5
TGTGCCAGCAGTTTTTCTAAGGGCACTGAAGCTTTCTTT,CASSFSKGTEAFF,-,TRBV27,-,TRBJ1-1
TGTGCCAGCAGTTCGGGACAGAGGGAATTAGGGCCCCAGCATTTT,CASSSGQRELGPQHF,TRBD1,TRBV6-5,-,TRBJ1-5